The source of this T cell receptor (beta chain) is a study of T cell clones after liver transplantation. Study-wide context: As an antigen-independent comparator, third-party-reactive TCRbeta sequences came from pre-transplant mixed lymphocyte reactions. Study-level findings and limits: These preliminary findings come from unstandardized post-transplant sampling times. Circulating graft-donor-reactive CD4 TCRbeta sequences fell significantly post-transplant in 5 of 8 subjects. The donor-reactive repertoire was only partly measurable in a couple of subjects, lacking donor cells.

In regard to this clone: The antigen is unknown.

Sequencing was performed with immunoSEQ multiplex PCR; in TCRdb, only in-frame clones are kept and a portion is missing. The table has tens of thousands of clones, about 80% seen once. V dropped 5 bases and J dropped 1 base, with 17 bases sitting between them. The CDR3 is 16 amino acids. Per the germline V gene, CDR1 is SEHNR and CDR2 is FQNEAQ (reference sequence). The chain joins TRBV7-9 to TRBJ1-2; unclear D gene. The sequencing here drew on CD4+ T cells from blood, taken 12 months after liver transplant. The origin of this receptor is a human patient who received a liver transplant. Some T cells could come from the graft donor. The CDR3 DNA is TGTGCCAGCAGCCTCCGTCCGGGTAGTCTTAACTATGGCTACACCTTC. Residues: CASSLRPGSLNYGYTF.